A selection of T cell receptor beta chains follows, all from one sample in a study of control samples from healthy donors and cancer patients. Measured with immunoSEQ multiplex PCR; TCRdb has only the in-frame clones, and not every one. The table has about 98,000 clones, around 82% seen once. Sequences were obtained from blood. The source is a man in his 60s in good health. The CDR3 runs from the conserved cysteine through the conserved F or W. D genes are given only for firm matches. Only some rows state a clone size, as once, few, many or a class for expanded clones.

d_call	clone_size	v_call	j_call	cdr3_aa	cdr3_nt
.	.	TRBV6-5	TRBJ1-2	CASPSVFFPASGYTF	TGTGCCAGCCCCTCGGTCTTCTTCCCGGCCTCTGGCTACACCTTC
.	.	TRBV6-4	TRBJ2-3	CASSRSASTDTQYF	TGTGCCAGCAGTCGCTCCGCCTCCACAGATACGCAGTATTTT
.	.	TRBV6-4	TRBJ2-3	CASSSGSTDTQYF	TGTGCCAGCAGTAGCGGGAGCACAGATACGCAGTATTTT
.	.	TRBV27	TRBJ2-7	CASSSGQVYEQYF	TGTGCCAGCAGCTCAGGGCAGGTTTACGAGCAGTACTTC
.	.	TRBV27	TRBJ2-5	CASSPGLPGETQYF	TGTGCCAGCAGTCCTGGACTCCCGGGGGAGACCCAGTACTTC
.	.	TRBV7-6	TRBJ2-7	CASSLGRPKKVSDEQYF	TGTGCCAGCAGCTTAGGCCGACCGAAAAAGGTGAGCGACGAGCAGTACTTC
.	.	TRBV6-5	TRBJ2-1	CASRLSSYNEQFF	TGTGCCAGTCGACTGAGCTCCTACAATGAGCAGTTCTTC
.	.	TRBV18	TRBJ1-1	CASSIDSLEAFF	TGTGCCAGCTCAATCGACAGCCTTGAAGCTTTCTTT
TRBD2	.	TRBV10-3	TRBJ2-2	CAISEDGLAGVTGELFF	TGTGCCATCAGTGAGGACGGACTAGCGGGGGTCACCGGGGAGCTGTTTTTT
TRBD2	.	TRBV29-1	TRBJ2-3	CSGESGTSGRYTDTQYF	TGCAGCGGCGAATCCGGGACTAGCGGGAGGTACACAGATACGCAGTATTTT
.	once	TRBV25-1	TRBJ1-3	CASSEGASGNTIYF	TGTGCCAGCAGTGAAGGAGCATCTGGAAACACCATATATTTT
TRBD2	.	TRBV9	TRBJ2-1	CASSVERGGYNEQFF	TGTGCCAGCAGCGTGGAGCGGGGGGGTTACAATGAGCAGTTCTTC
TRBD1	.	TRBV19	TRBJ2-5	CASSTRTGFPETQYF	TGTGCCAGTAGTACCCGGACAGGGTTTCCAGAGACCCAGTACTTC
.	.	TRBV29-1	TRBJ2-7	CSVAPTGYEQYF	TGCAGCGTTGCACCGACAGGCTACGAGCAGTACTTC
.	.	TRBV28	TRBJ1-1	CASSLAGILNTEAFF	TGTGCCAGCAGTCTAGCGGGCATCCTGAACACTGAAGCTTTCTTT
.	.	TRBV29-1	TRBJ2-6	CSVGASSGANVLTF	TGCAGCGTTGGGGCCAGCTCTGGGGCCAACGTCCTGACTTTC
.	.	TRBV3-1/TRBV3-2	TRBJ1-3	CASSLFVGSSGNTIYF	TGTGCCAGCAGCCTATTCGTCGGGTCCTCTGGAAACACCATATATTTT
TRBD1	.	TRBV28	TRBJ1-1	CASSFWGQGEAFF	TGTGCCAGCAGTTTTTGGGGACAGGGTGAAGCTTTCTTT
TRBD1	.	TRBV7-9	TRBJ1-6	CASSLDRVSRSPLHF	TGTGCCAGCAGCTTGGACAGGGTTAGCCGTTCACCCCTCCACTTT
.	.	TRBV27	TRBJ1-2	CASSFSGIGGYTF	TGTGCCAGCAGTTTCTCAGGGATCGGTGGCTACACCTTC
TRBD2	.	TRBV5-1	TRBJ2-3	CASSLGLAGADTQYF	TGCGCCAGCAGCTTGGGGCTAGCGGGGGCAGATACGCAGTATTTT
TRBD2	medium-sized	TRBV6-4	TRBJ2-3	CASSGRATDTQYF	TGTGCCAGCAGCGGGAGGGCCACAGATACGCAGTATTTT
.	.	TRBV6-5	TRBJ2-3	CASKPGGAGRDTQYF	TGTGCCAGCAAGCCCGGCGGGGCCGGACGAGATACGCAGTATTTT
TRBD2	.	TRBV4-1	TRBJ2-5	CASSQEGGRETQYF	TGCGCCAGCAGCCAAGAGGGAGGGAGGGAGACCCAGTACTTC
.	.	TRBV19	TRBJ1-5	CASSISQHSNQPQHF	TGTGCCAGTAGTATTTCGCAGCATAGCAATCAGCCCCAGCATTTT
.	.	TRBV3-1/TRBV3-2	TRBJ1-2	CASSPMKTNGYTF	TGTGCCAGCAGCCCAATGAAGACGAACGGCTACACCTTC
TRBD1	.	TRBV24-1	TRBJ2-1	CATSARDRINNEQFF	TGTGCCACCAGTGCCCGGGACAGAATTAACAATGAGCAGTTCTTC
.	few	TRBV4-1	TRBJ1-2	CASSQEERGGGYTF	TGCGCCAGCAGCCAAGAAGAGAGGGGGGGCGGCTACACCTTC
.	.	TRBV6-6	TRBJ2-7	CASSGGLYEQYF	TGTGCCAGCAGTGGGGGCCTCTACGAGCAGTACTTC
TRBD2	.	TRBV7-9	TRBJ2-2	CASSLTTTGTSGELFF	TGTGCCAGCAGCTTAACCACGACCGGGACTAGCGGGGAGCTGTTTTTT
.	.	TRBV30	TRBJ1-1	CAWSPPANTEAFF	TGTGCCTGGAGTCCCCCGGCGAACACTGAAGCTTTCTTT
.	.	TRBV10-3	TRBJ1-2	CAISTGSYGYTF	TGTGCCATCAGCACGGGATCCTATGGCTACACCTTC
.	.	TRBV6-1	TRBJ2-1	CASSEMGSNYNEQFF	TGTGCCAGCAGTGAGATGGGGTCGAACTACAATGAGCAGTTCTTC
TRBD1	.	TRBV30	TRBJ2-3	CAWSWSGTGGTDTQYF	TGTGCCTGGAGTTGGAGCGGGACAGGGGGCACAGATACGCAGTATTTT
TRBD2	.	TRBV3-1/TRBV3-2	TRBJ2-2	CASSDRIGGVFF	TGTGCCAGCAGTGATCGGATTGGGGGGGTGTTTTTT
TRBD1	.	TRBV9	TRBJ2-7	CASSVGQGSKNYEQYF	TGTGCCAGCAGCGTAGGACAGGGCAGTAAAAACTACGAGCAGTACTTC
.	.	TRBV24-1	TRBJ2-7	CATSDRVGGTYEQYF	TGTGCCACCAGTGACCGGGTTGGGGGAACCTACGAGCAGTACTTC
.	.	TRBV5-5	TRBJ2-2	CASSWGRTNTGELFF	TGTGCCAGCAGTTGGGGACGTACGAACACCGGGGAGCTGTTTTTT
.	.	TRBV9	TRBJ2-1	CASNPLGRGDSYNEQFF	TGTGCCAGCAACCCACTCGGGAGAGGGGACTCCTACAATGAGCAGTTCTTC
TRBD2	few	TRBV6-6	TRBJ2-5	CASTRSGLAGGGGETQYF	TGTGCCAGCACCCGATCGGGACTAGCGGGAGGAGGAGGGGAGACCCAGTACTTC
TRBD2	.	TRBV4-1	TRBJ2-5	CASSPGLAGPRDRTQYF	TGCGCCAGCAGCCCGGGACTAGCGGGACCCAGAGATAGGACCCAGTACTTC
.	.	TRBV6-2/TRBV6-3	TRBJ2-4	CASSPYVQEGVNIQYF	TGTGCCAGCAGCCCTTACGTACAGGAGGGGGTCAACATTCAGTACTTC
.	few	TRBV7-9	TRBJ2-1	CASSLGTAYEQFF	TGTGCCAGCAGCTTGGGGACCGCCTATGAGCAGTTCTTC
.	.	TRBV5-1	TRBJ2-5	CASSLDAGREGETQYF	TGCGCCAGCAGCTTGGACGCAGGGCGAGAGGGGGAGACCCAGTACTTC
TRBD1	.	TRBV5-4	TRBJ1-2	CASSFDRGPGYTF	TGTGCCAGCAGCTTCGACAGGGGGCCGGGCTACACCTTC
TRBD1	.	TRBV6-1	TRBJ2-3	CASSEGTGGADTQYF	TGTGCCAGCAGTGAGGGGACAGGGGGAGCAGATACGCAGTATTTT